This record covers a single T cell receptor (beta chain). This sample stems from a study of control samples from healthy donors and cancer patients. This table comes from immunoSEQ multiplex PCR, and its TCRdb copy is limited to in-frame clones, with some not included. This repertoire shows about 140,000 clones, 75% to 95% found once; its top ten account for 5.5% to 7.5%. Germline CDR1 is MNHNY and CDR2 is SVGAGI (reference sequence). V trimming: 4 bases; J trimming: 10 bases; junction bases outside the gene matches: 15. The CDR3 sequence is 16 residues long. Material: blood. The rearrangement links TRBV6-6 to TRBJ2-1, with 8 positions matching TRBD2. The sequence was collected from a man aged 18-30 years in good health. The CDR3 DNA is TGTGCCAGCAGTTTCCCCCCCGGGACTAGGGGTTTAGAGCAGTTCTTC. As protein: CASSFPPGTRGLEQFF.